This paragraph reports one T cell receptor beta chain. The data originate from a study of sequential checkpoint blockade in melanoma. Overall study: After both sequences, patients received maintenance nivolumab.

This CDR3 contains 16 residues. Germline V gene lookup returns CDR1 LGHNA and CDR2 YNFKEQ. Trimming took off 0 bases at V and 4 bases at J, with 14 bases between the two ends. Treatment reported: randomized to nivolumab then ipilimumab (arm A) or the reverse (arm B). Libraries were prepared by immunoSEQ multiplex PCR; TCRdb keeps only in-frame clonotypes and omits some of them. Among about 15,000 clones listed, over 60% were seen once. This material consisted of CD8+ T cells sorted from blood (inferred from file names), taken from a patient given nivolumab and ipilimumab in sequence. V gene TRBV4-2 combines with J gene TRBJ2-3; D might be TRBD2 (7 bases). This receptor was taken from a human donor with melanoma. The CDR3 loop is CASSQDLGGGADTQYF. The CDR3 DNA reads as TGTGCCAGCAGCCAAGATTTGGGGGGGGGCGCAGATACGCAGTATTTT.